One sample yielded the 4 T cell receptor beta chains listed below, sequenced in a study of T cells in Graves' hyperthyroidism and ophthalmopathy (dated by TCRdb to between 2018 and 2020). The method was multiplex PCR. Sequencing relied on an Illumina HiSeq 2000. The TCR beta CDR3 regions were amplified from RNA transcripts. For the first round of RT-PCR on the TCR CDR3, the HTBI primer set was used together with the Qiagen OneStep RT-PCR kit. TCRdb reran the public reads through fastp at Q25 and MiXCR, keeping productive beta chains. Identical CDR3 protein sequences are pooled into one entry, listed with their most common genes and DNA. Present in this sample are 450,000 to 650,000 distinct CDR3 sequences, under 20% of which were seen just once. The ten largest clonotypes hold 17% of the sample. Sequencing was done on a sample of blood. All receptors derive from a woman younger than 30 with Graves' ophthalmopathy.

This clonotype was detected ten times or more. J is TRBJ2-2 and V is TRBV11-3, with D unclear. The V end lost 0 bases, the J end lost 7 bases, and 6 bases lay between the germline ends. This CDR3 is 13 amino acids long. CDR1 and CDR2 from the germline V gene are SGHNT and YENEEA. This CDR3 reads CASSLEDGGELFF. CDR3 sequence (DNA): TGTGCCAGCAGCTTAGAAGATGGCGGGGAGCTGTTTTTT.

The CDR3 sequence: CASSLGLAGGLWSRGELFF. The CDR3 DNA follows: TGTGCCAGCAGCTTGGGACTAGCGGGGGGGCTATGGAGTCGCGGGGAGCTGTTTTTT. The chain has TRBV7-9 and TRBJ2-2; 16 bases line up with TRBD2. This CDR3 is 19 amino acids long. The V segment lost 3 bases and the J segment 7 bases; nucleotides outside the gene matches: 11. CDR1 and CDR2 from the germline V gene are SEHNR and FQNEAQ (reference sequence).

The sample holds many counts of this clonotype. The chain joins TRBV5-1 to TRBJ1-1; weak D call: TRBD1 (5 bases). The CDR3 runs 15 residues. Germline-derived CDR1 and CDR2 are SGHRS and YFSETQ. V lost 1 base and J lost 5, with 15 bases in between. In DNA form, the CDR3 reads TGCGCCAGCAGCTTGAGCCATTGGGGCGGTACTGAAGCTTTCTTT. Its protein product is CASSLSHWGGTEAFF.

This clonotype was seen many times. J is TRBJ2-3 and V is TRBV7-9; 12 bases agree with TRBD2. Germline V gene lookup returns CDR1 SEHNR and CDR2 FQNEAQ (reference sequence). CDR3 length: 18 residues. V trimming: 1 base; J trimming: 2 bases; junction bases outside the gene matches: 7. The CDR3, as DNA: TGTGCCAGCAGCTTAGGTCTAGCGGGAGGGACCTTCACAGATACGCAGTATTTT. Its translation: CASSLGLAGGTFTDTQYF.